Only a few counts were recorded for the clone carrying this T cell receptor beta chain. The sample belongs to a study of cytomegalovirus exposure and HLA in healthy donors. Turning to the study itself: A data release that came early held around 85 million unique TCRs from HLA-typed donors.

PCR amplification relied on 60 Vbeta primers (plus 13 Jbeta primers). Assay: immunoSEQ multiplex PCR; the TCRdb copy retains only in-frame clones and omits some. The table records some 130,000 clones, over 60% of them present only once. CDR1 is MNHEY and CDR2 is SVGAGI in the germline V gene. CDR3 length equals 14 residues. V was trimmed by 0 bases and J by 5 bases, leaving 11 bases between them. Source material: PBMCs. The TCR comes from a man aged 25-45 years in good health and CMV-seronegative. The chain carries TRBV6-5 and TRBJ2-7; weak D call: TRBD1 (5 bases). The CDR3 DNA follows: TGTGCCAGCAGTTACTCGTACCAGGGCCACGAGCAGTACTTC. Its protein product is CASSYSYQGHEQYF.